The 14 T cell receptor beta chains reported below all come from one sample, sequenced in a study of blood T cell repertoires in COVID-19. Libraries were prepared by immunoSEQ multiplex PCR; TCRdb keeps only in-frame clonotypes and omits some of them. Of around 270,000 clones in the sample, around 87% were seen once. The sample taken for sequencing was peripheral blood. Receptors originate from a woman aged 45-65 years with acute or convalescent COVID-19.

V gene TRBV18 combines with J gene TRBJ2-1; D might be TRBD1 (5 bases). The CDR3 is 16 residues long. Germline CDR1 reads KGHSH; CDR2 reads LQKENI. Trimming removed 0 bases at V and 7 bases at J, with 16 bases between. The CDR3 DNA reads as TGTGCCAGCTCACCACCGGAGAACAGGATGAAGAATGAGCAGTTCTTC. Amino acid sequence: CASSPPENRMKNEQFF.

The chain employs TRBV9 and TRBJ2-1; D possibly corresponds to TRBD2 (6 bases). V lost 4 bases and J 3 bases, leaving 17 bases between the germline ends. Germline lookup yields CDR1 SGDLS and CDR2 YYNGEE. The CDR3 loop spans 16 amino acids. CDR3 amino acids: CASSPRGGINYNEQFF. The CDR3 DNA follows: TGTGCCAGCAGCCCCCGAGGCGGGATAAACTACAATGAGCAGTTCTTC.

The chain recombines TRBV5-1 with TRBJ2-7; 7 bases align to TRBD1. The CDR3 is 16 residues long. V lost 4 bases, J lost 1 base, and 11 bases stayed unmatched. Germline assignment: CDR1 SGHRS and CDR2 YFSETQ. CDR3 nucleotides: TGCGCCAGCAGCCACTTTACCGGGACAGTATCCTACGAGCAGTACTTC. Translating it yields CASSHFTGTVSYEQYF.

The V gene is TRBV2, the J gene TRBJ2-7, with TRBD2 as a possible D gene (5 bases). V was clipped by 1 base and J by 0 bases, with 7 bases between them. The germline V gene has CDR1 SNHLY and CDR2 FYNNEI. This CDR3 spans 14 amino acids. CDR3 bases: TGTGCCAGCAGTGAAGGGACTTACTCCTACGAGCAGTACTTC. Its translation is CASSEGTYSYEQYF.

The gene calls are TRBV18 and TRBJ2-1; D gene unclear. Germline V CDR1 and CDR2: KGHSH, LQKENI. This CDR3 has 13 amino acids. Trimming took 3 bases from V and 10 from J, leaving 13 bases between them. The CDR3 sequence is CASSPSARGEQFF. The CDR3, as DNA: TGTGCCAGCTCACCCTCGGCTCGCGGAGAGCAGTTCTTC.

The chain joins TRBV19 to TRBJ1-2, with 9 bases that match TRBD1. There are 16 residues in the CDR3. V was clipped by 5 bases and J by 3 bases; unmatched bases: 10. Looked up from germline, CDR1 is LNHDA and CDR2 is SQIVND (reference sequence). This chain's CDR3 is CASSGWPWTGDYGYTF. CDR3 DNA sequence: TGTGCCAGTAGTGGCTGGCCTTGGACAGGGGACTATGGCTACACCTTC.

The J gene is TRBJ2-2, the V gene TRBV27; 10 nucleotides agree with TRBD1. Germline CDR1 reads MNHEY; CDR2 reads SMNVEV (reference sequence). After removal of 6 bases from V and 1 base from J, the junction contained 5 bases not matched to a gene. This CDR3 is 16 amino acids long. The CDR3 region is CASSSWTGGNTGELFF. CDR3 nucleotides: TGTGCCAGCAGCTCCTGGACAGGGGGGAACACCGGGGAGCTGTTTTTT.

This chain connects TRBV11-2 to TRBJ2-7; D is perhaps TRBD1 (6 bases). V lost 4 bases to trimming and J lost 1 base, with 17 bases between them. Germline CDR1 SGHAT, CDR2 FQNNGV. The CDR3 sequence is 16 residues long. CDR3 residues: CASSSIRNRESYEQYF. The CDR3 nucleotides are TGTGCCAGCAGCTCCATTCGTAACAGGGAGTCCTACGAGCAGTACTTC.

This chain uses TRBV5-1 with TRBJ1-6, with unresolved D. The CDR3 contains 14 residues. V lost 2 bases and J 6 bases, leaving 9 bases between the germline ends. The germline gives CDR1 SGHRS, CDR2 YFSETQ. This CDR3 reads CASSLAGFNSPLHF. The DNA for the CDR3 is TGCGCCAGCAGCTTAGCAGGCTTTAATTCACCCCTCCACTTT.

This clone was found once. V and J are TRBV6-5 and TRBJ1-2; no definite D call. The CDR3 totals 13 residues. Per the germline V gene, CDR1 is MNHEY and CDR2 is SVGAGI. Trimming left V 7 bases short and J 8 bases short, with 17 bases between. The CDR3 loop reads CASKREGGQGYTF. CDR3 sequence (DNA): TGTGCCAGCAAAAGAGAGGGAGGGCAGGGCTACACCTTC.

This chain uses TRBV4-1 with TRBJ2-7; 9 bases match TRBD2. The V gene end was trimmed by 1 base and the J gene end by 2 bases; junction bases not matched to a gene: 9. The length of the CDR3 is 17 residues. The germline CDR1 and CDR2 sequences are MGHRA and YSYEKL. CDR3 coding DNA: TGCGCCAGCAGCCAAGTAGGTCCGCGGGGGGGCCCCTACGAGCAGTACTTC. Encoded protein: CASSQVGPRGGPYEQYF.

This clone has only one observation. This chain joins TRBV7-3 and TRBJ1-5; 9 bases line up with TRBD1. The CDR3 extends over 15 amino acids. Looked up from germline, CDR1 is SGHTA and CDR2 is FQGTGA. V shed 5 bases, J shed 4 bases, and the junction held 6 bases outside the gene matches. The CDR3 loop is CASSATGGENQPQHF. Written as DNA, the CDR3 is TGTGCCAGCAGCGCAACAGGGGGCGAGAATCAGCCCCAGCATTTT. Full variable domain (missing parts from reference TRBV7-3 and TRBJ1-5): GAGVSQTPSNKVTEKGKYVELRCDPISGHTALYWYRQSLGQGPEFLIYFQGTGAADDSGLPNDRFFAVRPEGSVSTLKIQRTERGDSAVYLCASSATGGENQPQHFGDGTRLSIL.

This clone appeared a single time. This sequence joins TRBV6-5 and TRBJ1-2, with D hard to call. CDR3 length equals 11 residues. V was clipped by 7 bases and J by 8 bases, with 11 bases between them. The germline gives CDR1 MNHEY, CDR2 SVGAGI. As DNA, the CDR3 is TGTGCCAGCAACGGGAGGTACGGCTACACCTTC. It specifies CASNGRYGYTF.

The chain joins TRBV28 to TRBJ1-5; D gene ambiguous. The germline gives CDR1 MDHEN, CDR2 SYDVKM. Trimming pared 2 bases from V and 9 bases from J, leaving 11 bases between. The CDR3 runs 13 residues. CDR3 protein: CASSLDGIRPQHF. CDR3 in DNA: TGTGCCAGCAGTTTAGACGGGATTCGGCCCCAGCATTTT.